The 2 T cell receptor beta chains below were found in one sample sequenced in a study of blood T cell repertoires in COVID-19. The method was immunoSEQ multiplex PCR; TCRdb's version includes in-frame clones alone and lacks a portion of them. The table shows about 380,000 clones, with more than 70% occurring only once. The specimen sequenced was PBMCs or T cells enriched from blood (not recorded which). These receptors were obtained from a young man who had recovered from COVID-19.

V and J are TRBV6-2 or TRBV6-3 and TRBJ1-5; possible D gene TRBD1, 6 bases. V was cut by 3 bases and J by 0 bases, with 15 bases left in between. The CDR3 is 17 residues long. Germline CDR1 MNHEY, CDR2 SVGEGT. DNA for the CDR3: TGTGCCAGCAGTTATCCGCCAGGGGAGCTTAGCAATCAGCCCCAGCATTTT. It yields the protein CASSYPPGELSNQPQHF.

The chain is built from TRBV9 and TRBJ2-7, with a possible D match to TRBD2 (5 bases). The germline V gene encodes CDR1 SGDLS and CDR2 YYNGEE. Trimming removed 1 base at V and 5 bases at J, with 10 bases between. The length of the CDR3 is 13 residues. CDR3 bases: TGTGCCAGCAGCGTATCTCCCGGGGACGAGCAGTACTTC. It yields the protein CASSVSPGDEQYF.